The 12 T cell receptor beta chains below all came from one sample that was sequenced in a study of CD4+ T cells in melanoma. Profiling relied on immunoSEQ multiplex PCR, and the TCRdb table lists in-frame clones only, not all of them. The repertoire holds over 100,000 clones, 92% seen once, with around 3% in the top ten. Sequencing used peripheral blood. The receptors were sampled from a human donor with melanoma.

The chain combines TRBV4-3 with TRBJ2-1, with unresolved D. Trimming took off 0 bases at V and 11 bases at J, with 14 bases between the two ends. The CDR3 is 14 residues long. Germline V lookup: CDR1 LGHNA, CDR2 YSLEER. CDR3 region: CASSQDTGINKQFF. The CDR3 nucleotides read TGCGCCAGCAGCCAAGATACTGGAATAAATAAGCAGTTCTTC.

The chain has TRBV7-9 and TRBJ2-2; D gene unclear. In germline, CDR1 is SEHNR, CDR2 FQNEAQ (reference sequence). V was pared by 5 bases and J by 9 bases, with 10 bases between. CDR3 length equals 12 residues. The CDR3 loop is CASSIPSWELFF. CDR3 DNA sequence: TGTGCCAGCAGCATCCCGAGCTGGGAGCTGTTTTTT.

The chain is built from TRBV6-6 and TRBJ1-2; no definite D call. Trimming stripped 4 bases from V and 7 bases from J, with 16 bases between. The CDR3 length is 14 residues. Germline lookup yields CDR1 MNHNY and CDR2 SVGAGI (reference sequence). CDR3 amino acids: CASSCSKSSLGYTF. CDR3 nucleotides: TGTGCCAGCAGTTGCTCGAAGTCAAGCCTTGGCTACACCTTC.

This chain joins TRBV7-3 and TRBJ2-7; D is unclear. The CDR3 runs to 14 residues. V lost 3 bases to trimming and J lost 4 bases, with 13 bases between them. Germline CDR1 is SGHTA and CDR2 is FQGTGA. The chain's CDR3 is CASSLGLDFYEQYF. Here the CDR3 DNA reads TGTGCCAGCAGCTTGGGCCTCGACTTTTACGAGCAGTACTTC.

The chain joins TRBV4-2 to TRBJ2-5, with 9 positions matching TRBD1. The germline V gene encodes CDR1 LGHNA and CDR2 YNFKEQ. The ends lost 3 bases at V and 7 bases at J; junction bases unmatched: 9. The CDR3 runs 15 residues. This CDR3 reads CASSQDRGVGGTQYF. CDR3 nucleotide sequence: TGTGCCAGCAGCCAGGACAGGGGTGTGGGGGGGACCCAGTACTTC.

The J gene is TRBJ2-5, the V gene TRBV1; the table gives TRBD2 as D, unverified against the DNA. TRBV1 is assigned pseudogene status. The CDR3 sequence is 13 residues long. As DNA, the CDR3 is TGCACCAGCAGGCGGGGGTTCGAAGAGACCCAGTACTTC. This sequence encodes CTSRRGFEETQYF.

The genes are TRBV6-6 and TRBJ1-1, with 8 nucleotides matching TRBD1. V shed 10 bases, J shed 0 bases, and the junction held 7 bases outside the gene matches. Per germline, CDR1 MNHNY and CDR2 SVGAGI (reference sequence). The CDR3 spans 14 residues. The CDR3 coding sequence is TGTGCCACCGGAGGGGACAGGATGAACACTGAAGCTTTCTTT. This sequence encodes CATGGDRMNTEAFF.

The chain has TRBV9 and TRBJ2-7; tentative D call: TRBD2 (5 bases). Germline V gene data show CDR1 as SGDLS and CDR2 as YYNGEE. V gave up 0 bases and J gave up 3 bases, with 13 bases separating them. The CDR3 is 15 amino acids. Here the CDR3 DNA reads TGTGCCAGCAGCGTAGGAGGGTCAGCGGTCTACGAGCAGTACTTC. Its translation: CASSVGGSAVYEQYF.

The CDR3 loop is CASSPEDGANYGYTF. CDR3 nucleotides: TGTGCCAGCAGCCCTGAGGACGGGGCTAACTATGGCTACACCTTC. The rearrangement links TRBV6-4 to TRBJ1-2, with no clear D. Germline CDR1 reads MRHNA; CDR2 reads SNTAGT. Trimming shortened V by 6 bases and J by 0 bases, and 14 bases separated the two germline ends. This CDR3 comprises 15 residues.

The V call is TRBV14, the J call TRBJ1-2, with a tentative D call TRBD1 (5 bases). This CDR3 is built from 14 residues. Trimming pared 5 bases from V and 3 bases from J, leaving 13 bases between. From germline, CDR1 is SGHDN and CDR2 FVKESK. The CDR3 is CASSRRQPYYGYTF. The CDR3 coding sequence is TGTGCCAGCAGCAGACGACAGCCGTACTATGGCTACACCTTC.

The gene calls are TRBV6-5 and TRBJ2-3; D is undetermined. The CDR3 totals 12 residues. Trimming left V 2 bases short and J 1 base short, with 1 base between. Germline assignment: CDR1 MNHEY and CDR2 SVGAGI. The DNA for the CDR3 is TGTGCCAGCAGTTACGGCACAGATACGCAGTATTTT. Its translation: CASSYGTDTQYF.

The CDR3, as DNA: TGTGCCAGCAGCTTCGGGGGGGGGCTGGGGAATGAGCAGTTCTTC. It translates to CASSFGGGLGNEQFF. The chain links TRBV11-1 to TRBJ2-1, with 8 bases identical to TRBD2. The J segment lost 7 bases and the V segment lost 3 bases, leaving 8 bases of the junction unmatched. The germline gives CDR1 SGHAT, CDR2 FQDESV (reference sequence). The CDR3 is made up of 15 amino acids.